This record covers a single T cell receptor (beta chain). There is no known antigen for this receptor. No quality values exist for individual bases; no much larger clone is one base distant. From its cysteine to its phenylalanine, the CDR3 spans 14 amino acids. Only CDR3 DNA is held: 42 bases, read in frame from base 1. CDR1 SGHTA and CDR2 FQGNSA are derived from the germline V gene. The trim is 5 bases for V and 6 bases for J, with a gap of 15 bases between the germline ends. cDNA synthesis used template-switch 5'RACE with a primer carrying a 10-nucleotide random unique molecular identifier tagging each TCR transcript. Every sequencing run yielded over 180 million TCR-beta sequences covering 15-18 subjects. The RNeasy kit was used to extract total RNA. The KAPA Real-time Library Amplification kit was used to amplify TCR-beta VDJ regions with primers targeting the TCR constant region and the 5'RACE anchor. Sample indexes and Illumina adaptors were added in a first PCR, and a second PCR then increased library yield. After purification with Ampure beads, the TCR product of roughly 650 bp was size-selected on a 2% E-gel SizeSelection system. Before pooling, library quality was checked on a Bioanalyzer, concentration was measured with Qubit, and libraries were quantified with the Kapa Library Quantification kit. Libraries were sequenced paired-end 2 x 150 bp on an Illumina HiSeq 2500. To increase sequence diversity, roughly 25-31% phiX was spiked into each library pool. The paper's data handling went like this. The quality-filtered reads were processed with the UMI-based MiGEC pipeline, whose error correction step removed more than 90% of the raw TCR sequences. IMGT germline references were used for alignment of VDJ genes, and clonotypes were defined by a unique CDR3 amino acid sequence together with V-J genes. Clonal expansion, Shannon diversity, and CDR3 relatedness (CalcPairwiseDistances, ClusterSamples) were evaluated with VDJtools, and phylogenetic trees were built with CLCbio workbench. A clone was classed as expanded if it had 8 or more unique UMIs, a cutoff based on coefficient-of-variation modelling across technical triplicates. TCRdb reran the public reads through fastp at Q25 and MiXCR, keeping productive beta chains. Each record represents a unique CDR3 protein, reported with the most common genes and DNA among its rows. These V and J calls are TCRdb output, not the study's own analysis. The sample yields more than 30,000 distinct CDR3 sequences; about 14% were counted once. The ten top clones hold around 5% of the sample.

The sample is drawn from a study of neurological immune-mediated disorders (dated by TCRdb to about 2019). With regard to the full study: Peripheral blood TCR-beta repertoires from HTLV-I-associated myelopathy (HAM/TSP) patients, multiple sclerosis patients and healthy controls were compared by UMI-based sequencing. Technical triplicate libraries were sequenced to precisely calculate the variability in frequency of each individual clone. The approximately 100 TCR-beta libraries included longitudinal samples, technical triplicates and paired sorted CD4+ and CD8+ T-cell subsets alongside PBMC samples. The cohort comprised roughly 70 subjects: around 15 HAM/TSP patients, some 34 multiple sclerosis patients and approximately 20 healthy controls.

The time point label, as the study defines it: technical triplicate 2. TCR libraries for sorted subsets were made from about 1 million sorted CD4+ or CD8+ T cells. Peripheral blood was subjected to Ficoll-Hypaque density gradient centrifugation to isolate PBMCs, which were then cryopreserved in liquid nitrogen. Paired sorted CD4+ and CD8+ subsets came from healthy controls, HAM/TSP patients and MS patients. Overall study outcomes, separate from this receptor: No identical CDR3 amino acid sequences were found to be shared among expanded clones across subjects, suggesting that TCR-beta repertoires were private in all groups. The highest TCR clonal expansion was observed in HAM/TSP patients, whereas the lowest was observed in MS patients, even when compared with healthy controls.

The V and J segments used are TRBV7-2 and TRBJ2-3; the D gene is perhaps TRBD1 or TRBD2, as each covers 6 bases. Material for sequencing was CD4+ T cells from blood. The receptor was derived from a female donor with HTLV-1-associated myelopathy (HAM/TSP). CDR3 reads: CASSLGAGRDTQYF. The nucleotide sequence is given as TGTGCCAGCAGCCTGGGGGCGGGGAGGGATACGCAGTATTTT.